This passage covers 12 T cell receptor beta chains from one sample sequenced in a study of T-cell memory formation after mild COVID-19. TCRdb re-called the 5' RACE reads with MiXCR, one entry per CDR3 protein. Seen here are 350,000 to 500,000 distinct CDR3 sequences, approximately 18% observed once, and the top ten hold under 25%. The sample comprised PBMCs or a T cell subset sorted from them (not recorded which). These TCRs come from a man between 18 and 29 years old who had mild COVID-19 (a few samples of this study predate the infection). Cell type and time point are not known.

J is TRBJ2-2 and V is TRBV6-6, with D unresolved. Trimming cost V 2 bases and J 6 bases, with 7 bases left between them. This CDR3 contains 13 residues. CDR1 and CDR2 from the germline V gene are MNHNY and SVGAGI (reference sequence). CDR3 sequence: CASSYQDAGELFF. The CDR3 DNA is TGTGCCAGCAGTTACCAGGATGCCGGGGAGCTGTTTTTT.

This clonotype was detected only a few times. The DNA for the CDR3 is TGTGCCATCAGTGAGCGCCCCAAAGATTCCGATGAGCAGTTCTTC. Translated: CAISERPKDSDEQFF. J is TRBJ2-1 and V is TRBV10-3; D remains unclear. Trimming removed 2 bases at V and 8 bases at J, with 16 bases between. The CDR3 has 15 amino acids. CDR1 and CDR2 from the germline V gene are ENHRY and SYGVKD.

This clonotype was found many times. V usage is TRBV5-5 and J usage is TRBJ2-5, with TRBD2 identical over 12 bases. Trimming took 4 bases from V and 4 from J; bases not matched to a gene: 8. The CDR3 sequence is 16 residues long. Germline V gives CDR1 SGHKS, CDR2 YYEKEE (reference sequence). CDR3 protein: CASSPRLAGEGETQYF. CDR3 in DNA: TGTGCCAGCAGCCCTCGACTAGCGGGGGAGGGAGAGACCCAGTACTTC. The full variable domain, in which reference TRBV5-5 and TRBJ2-5 provide the parts outside the CDR3, is DAGVTQSPTHLIKTRGQQVTLRCSPISGHKSVSWYQQVLGQGPQFIFQYYEKEERGRGNFPDRFSARQFPNYSSELNVNALLLGDSALYLCASSPRLAGEGETQYFGPGTRLLVL.

This clonotype was recorded many times. V and J are TRBV5-1 and TRBJ2-2, with D perhaps matching TRBD2 (5 bases). Germline V gene lookup returns CDR1 SGHRS and CDR2 YFSETQ. This CDR3 has 17 amino acids. The V end lost 4 bases, the J end lost 3 bases, and 19 bases lay between the germline ends. The CDR3 loop is CASSKTSSSGYTGELFF. DNA for the CDR3: TGCGCCAGCAGCAAAACGTCCTCAAGCGGCTACACCGGGGAGCTGTTTTTT.

The V and J genes are TRBV11-2 and TRBJ2-2; no definite D call. Trimming pared 0 bases from V and 2 bases from J, leaving 16 bases between. This CDR3 region has 18 residues. Per germline, CDR1 SGHAT and CDR2 FQNNGV. CDR3 DNA sequence: TGTGCCAGCAGCTTAGATCACGGAGACGCGGCTAACACCGGGGAGCTGTTTTTT. Amino acids: CASSLDHGDAANTGELFF.

This clonotype was seen at least ten times. The chain couples TRBV12-3 or TRBV12-4 to TRBJ2-5; 8 bases align to TRBD1. J gave up 5 bases and V 8 bases, and 4 bases lay outside the gene matches. The CDR3 spans 12 residues. The CDR3 nucleotides read TGTGCCAGCCGCAGGGGGCTCGAGACCCAGTACTTC. Translated, it gives CASRRGLETQYF.

This clonotype was detected only a few times. This chain uses TRBV3-1 with TRBJ2-3, with TRBD2 matching over 7 bases. V shed 2 bases, J shed 2 bases, and the junction held 1 base outside the gene matches. The CDR3 covers 14 residues. Looked up from germline, CDR1 is LGHDT and CDR2 is YNNKEL (reference sequence). CDR3 nucleotides: TGTGCCAGCAGCCAAAGCGGGACCACAGATACGCAGTATTTT. Amino acid sequence: CASSQSGTTDTQYF.

The rearrangement links TRBV27 to TRBJ1-2, with 8 positions matching TRBD1. CDR1 is MNHEY, CDR2 SMNVEV, per germline (reference sequence). V was clipped by 6 bases and J by 3 bases; unmatched bases: 12. The CDR3 spans 16 residues. CDR3: CASRRRTGMADYGYTF. CDR3 sequence (DNA): TGTGCCAGCAGAAGAAGGACAGGGATGGCTGACTATGGCTACACCTTC.

In this sample, this clonotype turned up many times. V and J are TRBV4-3 and TRBJ2-3; D may be TRBD2 (7 bases). The ends were cut back, 2 bases at V and 1 base at J, with 10 bases in the middle. Germline CDR1 is LGHNA and CDR2 is YSLEER. The CDR3 runs to 15 residues. CDR3 nucleotide sequence: TGCGCCAGCAGCCAAAGGGGGGGGGGCACAGATACGCAGTATTTT. Its protein is CASSQRGGGTDTQYF.

This clonotype was observed at least ten times. The J gene is TRBJ2-2, the V gene TRBV12-3 or TRBV12-4; the match to TRBD1 covers 8 bases. CDR3 length: 14 residues. Trimming removed 5 bases from V and 6 bases from J; junction bases left unmatched: 5. Here the CDR3 reads CASSPGQAAGELFF. Written as DNA, the CDR3 is TGTGCCAGCAGTCCGGGACAGGCGGCCGGGGAGCTGTTTTTT.

This clonotype showed up many times. The V gene is TRBV7-2, the J gene TRBJ2-3; perhaps TRBD2 as D (6 bases). Per germline, CDR1 SGHTA and CDR2 FQGNSA. The length of the CDR3 is 15 residues. V was clipped by 3 bases and J by 10 bases, with 20 bases between them. Here the CDR3 reads CASSFAWDSGDPQYF. The DNA for the CDR3 is TGTGCCAGCAGCTTCGCTTGGGACTCTGGGGATCCGCAGTATTTT.

This clonotype has just a few counts. The V call is TRBV10-3, the J call TRBJ1-5, with TRBD1 matching over 9 bases. CDR3 size: 14 residues. Germline-derived CDR1 and CDR2 are ENHRY and SYGVKD. The CDR3 spells CASGGQGSNQPQHF. CDR3 sequence (DNA): TGTGCGAGCGGGGGACAGGGTAGCAATCAGCCCCAGCATTTT.